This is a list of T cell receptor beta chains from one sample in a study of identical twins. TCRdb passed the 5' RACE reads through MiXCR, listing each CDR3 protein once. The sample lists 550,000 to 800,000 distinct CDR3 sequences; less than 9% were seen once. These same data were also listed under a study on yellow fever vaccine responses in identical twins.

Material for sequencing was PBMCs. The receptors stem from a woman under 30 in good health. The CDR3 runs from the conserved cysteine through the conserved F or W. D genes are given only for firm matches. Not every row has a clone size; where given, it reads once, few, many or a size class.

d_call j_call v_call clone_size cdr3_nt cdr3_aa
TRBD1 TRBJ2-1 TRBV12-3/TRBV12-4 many TGTGCCAGCAGGCGACAGGGGGCCAGGAATGAGCAGTTCTTC CASRRQGARNEQFF
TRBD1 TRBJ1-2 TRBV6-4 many TGTGCCAGCAGCGAGACAGGGGGAGGCTACACCTTC CASSETGGGYTF
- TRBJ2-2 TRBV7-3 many TGTGCCAGCAGCTTAAATCCCGGGGTGGGCTACACCGGGGAGCTGTTTTTT CASSLNPGVGYTGELFF
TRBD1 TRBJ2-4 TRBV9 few TGTGCCAGCACGCCAGGGGGTATGGGCAAAAACATTCAGTACTTC CASTPGGMGKNIQYF
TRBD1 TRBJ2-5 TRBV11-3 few TGTGCCAGCAGCCAAACTACGACAGGGCCAGAGACCCAGTACTTC CASSQTTTGPETQYF
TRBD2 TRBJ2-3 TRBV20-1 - TGCAGTGCTAGACGTACTAGCGGGTTAACTGGCACAGATACGCAGTATTTT CSARRTSGLTGTDTQYF
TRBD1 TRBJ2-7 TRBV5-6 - TGTGCCAGCAGCTTCGGGACAGGGATCTACGAGCAGTACTTC CASSFGTGIYEQYF
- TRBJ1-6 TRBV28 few TGTGCCACCACCCAGGGGCATTCACCCCTCCACTTT CATTQGHSPLHF
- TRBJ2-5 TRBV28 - TGTGCCAGCAGTTCAGCCCCACAGTACCAAGAGACCCAGTACTTC CASSSAPQYQETQYF
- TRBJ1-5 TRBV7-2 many TGTGCCAGCAGTAAAAGACGCCAAAATCAGCCCCAGCATTTT CASSKRRQNQPQHF
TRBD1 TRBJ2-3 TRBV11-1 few TGTGCCAGCAGCTTCCGGCCCCTCCTAGGGACAGGGGGGAGGACAGATACGCAGTATTTT CASSFRPLLGTGGRTDTQYF
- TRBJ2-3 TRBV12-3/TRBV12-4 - TGTGCCAGCAGTTTAATTCAGGTGGTCCCCCGCACAGATACGCAGTATTTT CASSLIQVVPRTDTQYF
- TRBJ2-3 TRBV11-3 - TGTGCCAGCAGCTTAGGAAGTCGGGCCGCCACAGATACGCAGTATTTT CASSLGSRAATDTQYF
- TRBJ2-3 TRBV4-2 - TGTGCCAGCAGCCAATCGAGACTTAGCACAGATACGCAGTATTTT CASSQSRLSTDTQYF
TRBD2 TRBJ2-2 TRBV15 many TGTGCCACCAGCAGAGGAAGCGGGGCAGCCACCGGGGAGCTGTTTTTT CATSRGSGAATGELFF
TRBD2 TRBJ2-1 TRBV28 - TGTGCCAGCAGTTCTCCCAGCGGGAGCCCGTCTCACGGGCAGTTCTTC CASSSPSGSPSHGQFF
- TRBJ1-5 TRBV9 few TGTGCCAGCAGCGCATCCGGGGGTAGCAATCAGCCCCAGCATTTT CASSASGGSNQPQHF
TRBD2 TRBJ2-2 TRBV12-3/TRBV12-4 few TGTGCCAGCAGTTTAGGAGCGGGAGGACTCACCGGGGAGCTGTTTTTT CASSLGAGGLTGELFF
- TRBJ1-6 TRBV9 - TGTGCCAGCAGCGGAGGGAGGACGTTCAGCTCCTATAATTCACCCCTCCACTTT CASSGGRTFSSYNSPLHF
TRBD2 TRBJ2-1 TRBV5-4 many TGTGCCAGCAGCTTGGGACTAGCGGAATACAATGAGCAGTTCTTC CASSLGLAEYNEQFF
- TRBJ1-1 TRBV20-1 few TGCAGTGCTAGAGACGGCGCCAGGGGTCTTCTGGACACTGAAGCTTTCTTT CSARDGARGLLDTEAFF
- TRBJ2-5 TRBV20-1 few TGCAGTGCTAGGCCTGCGGGGTTTCAAGAGACCCAGTACTTC CSARPAGFQETQYF
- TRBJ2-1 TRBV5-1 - TGCGCCAGCAGCTTCCAGGGGGGGTGGAACAATGAGCAGTTCTTC CASSFQGGWNNEQFF
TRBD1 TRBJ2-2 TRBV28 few TGTGCCAGCAGTTTCGGAGACAGGGACACCGGGGAGCTGTTTTTT CASSFGDRDTGELFF